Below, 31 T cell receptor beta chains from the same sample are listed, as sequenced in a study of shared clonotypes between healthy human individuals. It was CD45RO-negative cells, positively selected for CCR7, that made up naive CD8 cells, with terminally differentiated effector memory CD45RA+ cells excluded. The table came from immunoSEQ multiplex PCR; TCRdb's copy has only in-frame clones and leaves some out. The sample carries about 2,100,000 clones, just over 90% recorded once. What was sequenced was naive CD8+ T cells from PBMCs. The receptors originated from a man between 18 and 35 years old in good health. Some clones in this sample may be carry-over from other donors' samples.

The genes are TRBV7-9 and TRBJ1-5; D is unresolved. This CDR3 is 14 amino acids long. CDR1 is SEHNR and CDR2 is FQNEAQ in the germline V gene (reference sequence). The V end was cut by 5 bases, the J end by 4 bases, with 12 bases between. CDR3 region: CASSPEPINQPQHF. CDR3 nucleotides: TGTGCCAGCAGCCCTGAGCCGATTAATCAGCCCCAGCATTTT.

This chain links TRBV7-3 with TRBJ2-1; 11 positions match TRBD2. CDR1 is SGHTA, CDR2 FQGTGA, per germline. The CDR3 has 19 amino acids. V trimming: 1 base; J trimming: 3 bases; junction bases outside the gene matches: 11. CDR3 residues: CASSLNVGSGRAGYNEQFF. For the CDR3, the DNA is TGTGCCAGCAGCTTAAATGTGGGTAGCGGGAGGGCCGGCTACAATGAGCAGTTCTTC.

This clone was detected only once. The CDR3: CASSQMGGTYNEQFF. In DNA, the CDR3 is TGTGCCAGCAGCCAAATGGGGGGAACATACAATGAGCAGTTCTTC. The J gene is TRBJ2-1, the V gene TRBV7-3, with D maybe TRBD2 (6 bases). This CDR3 comprises 15 residues. The V gene lost 5 bases and the J gene lost 4 bases, with 15 bases spanning the gap. The germline CDR1 and CDR2 sequences are SGHTA and FQGTGA.

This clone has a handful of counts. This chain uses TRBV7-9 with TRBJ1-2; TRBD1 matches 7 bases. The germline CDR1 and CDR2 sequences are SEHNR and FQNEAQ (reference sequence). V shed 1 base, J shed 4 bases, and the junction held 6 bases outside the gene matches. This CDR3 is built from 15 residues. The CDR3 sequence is CASSLGAGQSYGYTF. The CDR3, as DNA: TGTGCCAGCAGCTTAGGAGCGGGACAGTCCTATGGCTACACCTTC.

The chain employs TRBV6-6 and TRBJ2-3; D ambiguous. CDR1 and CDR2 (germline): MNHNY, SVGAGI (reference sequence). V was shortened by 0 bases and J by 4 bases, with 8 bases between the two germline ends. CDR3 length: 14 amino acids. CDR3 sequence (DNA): TGTGCCAGCAGTTACTCGTGGGGTCCAGATACGCAGTATTTT. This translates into CASSYSWGPDTQYF.

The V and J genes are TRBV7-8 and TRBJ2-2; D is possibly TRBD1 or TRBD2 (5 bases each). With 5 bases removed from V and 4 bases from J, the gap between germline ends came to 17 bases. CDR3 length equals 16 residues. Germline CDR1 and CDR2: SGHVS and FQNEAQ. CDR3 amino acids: CASSRTGRSGTGELFF. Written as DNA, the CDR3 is TGTGCCAGCAGCCGCACGGGGCGGTCGGGCACCGGGGAGCTGTTTTTT.

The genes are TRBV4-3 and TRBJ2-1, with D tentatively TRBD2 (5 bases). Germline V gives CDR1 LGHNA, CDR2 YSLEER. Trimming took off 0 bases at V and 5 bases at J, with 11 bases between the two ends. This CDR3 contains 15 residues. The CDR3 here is CASSQDTGINNEQFF. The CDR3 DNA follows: TGCGCCAGCAGCCAAGATACCGGGATAAACAATGAGCAGTTCTTC.

The CDR3 nucleotides are TGTGCCCTCCGGGACAGGGGGGTAAACACTGAAGCTTTCTTT. Residues: CALRDRGVNTEAFF. The chain links TRBV6-1 to TRBJ1-1; 11 bases align to TRBD1. CDR1 and CDR2 (germline): MNHNS, SASEGT. The CDR3 has 14 residues. J gave up 2 bases and V 11 bases, and 7 bases lay outside the gene matches.

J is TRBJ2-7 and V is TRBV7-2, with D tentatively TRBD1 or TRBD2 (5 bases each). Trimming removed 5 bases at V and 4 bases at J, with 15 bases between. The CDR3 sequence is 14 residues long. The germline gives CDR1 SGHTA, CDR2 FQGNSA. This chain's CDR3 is CASSAGTLLYEQYF. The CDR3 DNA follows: TGTGCCAGCAGCGCCGGGACCCTCCTTTACGAGCAGTACTTC.

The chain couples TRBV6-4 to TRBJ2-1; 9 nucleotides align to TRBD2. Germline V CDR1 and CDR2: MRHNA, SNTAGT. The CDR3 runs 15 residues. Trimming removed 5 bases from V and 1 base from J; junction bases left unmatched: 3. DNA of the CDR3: TGTGCCAGCAGTCCTAGCGGGATTTCCTACAATGAGCAGTTCTTC. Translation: CASSPSGISYNEQFF.

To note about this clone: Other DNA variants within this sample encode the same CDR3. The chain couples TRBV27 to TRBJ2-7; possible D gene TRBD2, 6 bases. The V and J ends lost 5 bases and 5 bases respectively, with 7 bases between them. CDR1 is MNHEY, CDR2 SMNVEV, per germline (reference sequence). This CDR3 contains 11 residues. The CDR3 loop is CASSGGDEQYF. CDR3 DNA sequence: TGTGCCAGCAGTGGCGGGGACGAGCAGTACTTC.

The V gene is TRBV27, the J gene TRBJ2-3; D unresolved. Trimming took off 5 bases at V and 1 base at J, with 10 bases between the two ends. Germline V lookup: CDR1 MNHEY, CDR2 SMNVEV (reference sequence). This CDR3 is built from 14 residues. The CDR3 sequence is CASSLVFGTDTQYF. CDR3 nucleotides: TGTGCCAGCAGTCTAGTTTTCGGCACAGATACGCAGTATTTT.

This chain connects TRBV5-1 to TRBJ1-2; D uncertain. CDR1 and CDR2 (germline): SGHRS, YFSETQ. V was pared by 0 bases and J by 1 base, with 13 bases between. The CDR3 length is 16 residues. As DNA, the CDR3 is TGCGCCAGCAGCTTGGGTTGGAGCCAAGATAACTATGGCTACACCTTC. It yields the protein CASSLGWSQDNYGYTF.

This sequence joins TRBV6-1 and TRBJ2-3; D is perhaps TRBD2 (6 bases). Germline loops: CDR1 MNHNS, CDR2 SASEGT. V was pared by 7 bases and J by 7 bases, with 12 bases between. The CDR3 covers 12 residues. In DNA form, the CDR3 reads TGTGCCAGCATGGCGGGACCGAATACGCAGTATTTT. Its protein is CASMAGPNTQYF.

The chain's CDR3 is CASSLTGALFYEQYF. The CDR3 DNA reads TGTGCCAGTAGTTTGACAGGGGCCCTTTTCTACGAGCAGTACTTC. The chain uses TRBV19 and TRBJ2-7, with 8 bases identical to TRBD1. Trimming at V came to 5 bases and at J to 3 bases, leaving 9 bases not matched to a gene. Germline loops: CDR1 LNHDA, CDR2 SQIVND (reference sequence). The CDR3 consists of 15 residues.

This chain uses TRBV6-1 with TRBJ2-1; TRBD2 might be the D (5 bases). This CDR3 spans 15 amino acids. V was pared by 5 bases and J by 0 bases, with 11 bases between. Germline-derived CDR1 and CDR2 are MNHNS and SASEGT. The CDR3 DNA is TGTGCCAGCAGTCACGGACTGTCCTCCTACAATGAGCAGTTCTTC. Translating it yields CASSHGLSSYNEQFF.

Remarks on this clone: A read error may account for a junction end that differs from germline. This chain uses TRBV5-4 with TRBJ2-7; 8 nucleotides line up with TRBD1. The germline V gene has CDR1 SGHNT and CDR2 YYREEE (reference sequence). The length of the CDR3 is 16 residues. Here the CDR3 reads CASSSPCGTGSCEQYF. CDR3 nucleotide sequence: TGTGCCAGCAGCTCCCCTTGTGGGACAGGTTCCTGCGAGCAGTACTTC.

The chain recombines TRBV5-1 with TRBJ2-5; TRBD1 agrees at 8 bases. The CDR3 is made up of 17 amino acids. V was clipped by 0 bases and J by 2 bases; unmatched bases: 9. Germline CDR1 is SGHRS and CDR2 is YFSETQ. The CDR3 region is CASSLGQGIGGQETQYF. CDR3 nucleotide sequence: TGCGCCAGCAGCTTGGGACAGGGGATCGGTGGGCAAGAGACCCAGTACTTC.

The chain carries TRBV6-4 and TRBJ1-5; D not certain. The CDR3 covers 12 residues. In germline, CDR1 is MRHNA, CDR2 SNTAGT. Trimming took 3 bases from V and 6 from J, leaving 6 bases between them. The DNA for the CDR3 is TGTGCCAGCAGTGAACCTACTCAGCCCCAGCATTTT. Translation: CASSEPTQPQHF.

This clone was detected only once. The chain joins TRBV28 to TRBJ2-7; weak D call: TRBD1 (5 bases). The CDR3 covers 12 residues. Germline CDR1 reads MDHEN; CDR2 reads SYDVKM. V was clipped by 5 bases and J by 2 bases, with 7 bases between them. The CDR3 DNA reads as TGTGCCAGCAGTGTAGGGGCCTACGAGCAGTACTTC. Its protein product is CASSVGAYEQYF.

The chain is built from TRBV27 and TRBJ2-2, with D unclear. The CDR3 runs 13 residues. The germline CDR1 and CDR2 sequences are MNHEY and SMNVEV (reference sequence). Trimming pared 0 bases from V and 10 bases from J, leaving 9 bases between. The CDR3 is CASSLSLGVELFF. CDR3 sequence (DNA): TGTGCCAGCAGTTTATCTCTTGGGGTGGAGCTGTTTTTT.

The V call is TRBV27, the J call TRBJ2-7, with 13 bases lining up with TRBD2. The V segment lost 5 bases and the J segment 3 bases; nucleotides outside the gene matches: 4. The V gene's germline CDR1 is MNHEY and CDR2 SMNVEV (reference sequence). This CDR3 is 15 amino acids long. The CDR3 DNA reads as TGTGCCAGCAGTCCACTAGCGGGAGGGTTCTACGAGCAGTACTTC. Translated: CASSPLAGGFYEQYF.

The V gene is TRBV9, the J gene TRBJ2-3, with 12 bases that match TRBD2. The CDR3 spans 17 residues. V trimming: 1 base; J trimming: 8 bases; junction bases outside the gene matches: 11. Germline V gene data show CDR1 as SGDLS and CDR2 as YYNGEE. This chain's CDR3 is CASSVSRLAGDSGTQYF. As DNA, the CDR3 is TGTGCCAGCAGCGTATCTCGACTAGCGGGAGACTCGGGTACGCAGTATTTT.

CDR3 amino acids: CASSQDAGAPYNEQFF. The CDR3 coding sequence is TGCGCCAGCAGCCAAGATGCAGGTGCCCCCTACAATGAGCAGTTCTTC. The chain couples TRBV4-1 to TRBJ2-1, with D uncertain. The germline V and J ends were trimmed by 0 bases and 2 bases, with 11 bases remaining between them. The germline CDR1 and CDR2 sequences are MGHRA and YSYEKL. This CDR3 is 16 amino acids long.

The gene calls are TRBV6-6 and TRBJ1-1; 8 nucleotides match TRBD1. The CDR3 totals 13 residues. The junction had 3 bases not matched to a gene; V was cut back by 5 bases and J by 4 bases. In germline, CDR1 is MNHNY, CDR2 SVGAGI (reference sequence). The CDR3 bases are TGTGCCAGCAGTCCGGACAGGGTCACTGAAGCTTTCTTT. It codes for CASSPDRVTEAFF.

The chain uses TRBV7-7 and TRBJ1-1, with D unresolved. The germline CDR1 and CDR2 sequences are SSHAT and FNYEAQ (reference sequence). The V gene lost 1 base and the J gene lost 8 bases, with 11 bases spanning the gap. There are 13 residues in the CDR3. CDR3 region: CASSLERGSEAFF. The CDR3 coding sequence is TGTGCCAGCAGCTTAGAACGCGGGTCGGAAGCTTTCTTT.

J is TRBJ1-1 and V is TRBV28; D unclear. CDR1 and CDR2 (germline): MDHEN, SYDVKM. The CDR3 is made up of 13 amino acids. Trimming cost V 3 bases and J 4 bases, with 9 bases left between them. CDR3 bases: TGTGCCAGCAGTTTGGCCGGAATCACTGAAGCTTTCTTT. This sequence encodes CASSLAGITEAFF. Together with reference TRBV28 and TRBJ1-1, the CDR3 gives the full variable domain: DVKVTQSSRYLVKRTGEKVFLECVQDMDHENMFWYRQDPGLGLRLIYFSYDVKMKEKGDIPEGYSVSREKKERFSLILESASTNQTSMYLCASSLAGITEAFFGQGTRLTVV.

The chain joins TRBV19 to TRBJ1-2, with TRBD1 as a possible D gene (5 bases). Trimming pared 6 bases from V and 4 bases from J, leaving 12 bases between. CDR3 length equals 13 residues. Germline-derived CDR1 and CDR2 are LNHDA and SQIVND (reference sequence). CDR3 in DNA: TGTGCCAGTAGGTTGACAGAAACCTATGGCTACACCTTC. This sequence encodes CASRLTETYGYTF. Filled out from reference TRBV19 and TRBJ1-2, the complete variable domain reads DGGITQSPKYLFRKEGQNVTLSCEQNLNHDAMYWYRQDPGQGLRLIYYSQIVNDFQKGDIAEGYSVSREKKESFPLTVTSAQKNPTAFYLCASRLTETYGYTFGSGTRLTVV.

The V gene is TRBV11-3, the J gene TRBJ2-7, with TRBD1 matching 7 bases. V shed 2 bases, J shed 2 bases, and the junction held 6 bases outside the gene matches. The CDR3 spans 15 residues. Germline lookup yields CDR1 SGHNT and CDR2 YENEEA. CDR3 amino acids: CASSLHPGTAYEQYF. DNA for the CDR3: TGTGCCAGCAGCTTACATCCCGGGACAGCCTACGAGCAGTACTTC.

The DNA of the CDR3 is TGTGCCAGTAGACTCGGGCGCCTCTCTGGGGCCAACGTCCTGACTTTC. Protein sequence: CASRLGRLSGANVLTF. The V call is TRBV19, the J call TRBJ2-6; D remains unclear. CDR1 is LNHDA and CDR2 is SQIVND in the germline V gene (reference sequence). V lost 6 bases to trimming and J lost 0 bases, with 12 bases between them. CDR3 length equals 16 residues.

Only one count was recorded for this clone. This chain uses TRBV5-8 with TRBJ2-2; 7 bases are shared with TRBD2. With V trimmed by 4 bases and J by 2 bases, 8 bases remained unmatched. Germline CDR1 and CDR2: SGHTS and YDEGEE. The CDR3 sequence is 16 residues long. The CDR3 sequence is CASSLEAAGNTGELFF. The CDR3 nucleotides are TGTGCCAGCAGCCTTGAGGCAGCGGGAAACACCGGGGAGCTGTTTTTT.